These T cell receptor beta chains were read from a single sample in a study of control samples from healthy donors and cancer patients. Some clones are missing from TCRdb's copy, which holds only in-frame ones; the method was immunoSEQ multiplex PCR. Of tens of thousands of clones listed, more than 65% are singletons. Sequenced: formalin-fixed, paraffin-embedded tissue. These receptors were obtained from a male donor with melanoma. The CDR3 runs from the conserved cysteine through the conserved F or W. D genes are given only for firm matches. The size of a clone is reported for some rows only, either as once, few or many, or as a class for expanded clones.

clone_size | j_call | d_call | v_call | cdr3_nt | cdr3_aa
. | TRBJ2-7 | . | TRBV5-1 | TGCGCCAGCAGCTTGGTCGAGAGCTACGAGCAGTACTTC | CASSLVESYEQYF
. | TRBJ2-5 | TRBD1 | TRBV5-1 | TGCGCCAGCAGCTCGGGGACAGGGAGGAGTGTGGAGACCCAGTACTTC | CASSSGTGRSVETQYF
. | TRBJ2-7 | TRBD2 | TRBV6-5 | TGTGCCAGCAGTAACCGACTAGCGGGAGGAAGCGAGCAGTACTTC | CASSNRLAGGSEQYF
. | TRBJ1-1 | . | TRBV7-9 | TGTGCCAGCAGCGCACGGGCTGAAGCTTTCTTT | CASSARAEAFF
. | TRBJ2-2 | TRBD1 | TRBV27 | TGTGCCAGCAGGCAAACCGGGACAGCGAACACCGGGGAGCTGTTTTTT | CASRQTGTANTGELFF
. | TRBJ2-5 | . | TRBV5-6 | TGTGCCAGCAGCTTGCGGGCAGGGGAGCAAGAGACCCAGTACTTC | CASSLRAGEQETQYF
. | TRBJ1-2 | . | TRBV6-5 | TGTGCCAGCAGTTACTCGTGGGGGGCCGGCGGCTACACCTTC | CASSYSWGAGGYTF
many | TRBJ2-7 | . | TRBV21-1 | TGTGCCAGCAGCCCCGGGACTAGACACTACGAGCAGTACTTC | CASSPGTRHYEQYF
. | TRBJ2-1 | TRBD2 | TRBV9 | TGTGCCAGCAGCGTTAGCGGGGACTCCCTGAACGGGCAGTTCTTC | CASSVSGDSLNGQFF
many | TRBJ2-2 | . | TRBV7-9 | TGTGCCAGCAGCCCTGGGTTTGGGGAGCTGTTTTTT | CASSPGFGELFF
. | TRBJ2-2 | . | TRBV7-9 | TGTGCCAGCAGCCTTTCCAACACCGGGGAGCTGTTTTTT | CASSLSNTGELFF
. | TRBJ2-1 | . | TRBV2 | TGTGCCAGCAGTGAATGGCTAGGTTACAATGAGCAGTTCTTC | CASSEWLGYNEQFF
. | TRBJ2-3 | . | TRBV9 | TGTGCCAGCAGCGTAGTCTCTAGCACAGATACGCAGTATTTT | CASSVVSSTDTQYF
. | TRBJ2-5 | TRBD2 | TRBV6-1 | TGTGCCAGCAAGGTAGCGGGGACGGCTTTAGAGACCCAGTACTTC | CASKVAGTALETQYF
few | TRBJ1-2 | . | TRBV20-1 | TGCAGTGCTAGTAGGGGCTTGAACTATGGCTACACCTTC | CSASRGLNYGYTF
. | TRBJ2-1 | TRBD1 | TRBV3-1/TRBV3-2 | TGTGCCAGCAGCGAGGGGGCAGACACAGCCAGAGTCTTC | CASSEGADTARVF
. | TRBJ2-7 | . | TRBV3-1/TRBV3-2 | TGTGCCAGCAGCCAAGCCCTTACCGGGCTGAGAAACGAGCAGTACTTC | CASSQALTGLRNEQYF
. | TRBJ1-3 | . | TRBV6-6 | TGTGCCCACGCTCCGGTGAGCTCTGGAAACACCATATATTTT | CAHAPVSSGNTIYF
. | TRBJ2-7 | TRBD2 | TRBV6-5 | TGTGCCAGCAGGGGGGGGAGGTTAAGCCCCTACGAGCAGTACTTC | CASRGGRLSPYEQYF
. | TRBJ1-1 | . | TRBV9 | TGTGCCAGCAGCGCGGGACTCCAGGATACTGAAGCTTTCTTT | CASSAGLQDTEAFF